Below, 18 T cell receptor beta chains from the same sample are listed, as sequenced in a study of shared clonotypes between healthy human individuals (dated by TCRdb to the early 2020s). Library prep was done by the immunoSEQ multiplex PCR assay. Entries here come from immuneACCESS through TCRdb and include only in-frame sequences with V and J called. Some clones fail to appear in such tables; in the studies checked, an unresolved V gene covers under half of the shortfall, and the cause of the remainder is unknown. The sample data list roughly 1,500,000 clones, and approximately 98.5% of these were observed just once. Of the sample, about 0.34% is held by the ten largest clones. Sequences were obtained from naive CD4+ T cells sorted from blood. The cell subset or site label, as the study defines it: CD45RA+ positively selected. Receptor source: a man aged 25-40 years in good health.

This rearrangement joins TRBV10-3 to TRBJ2-7, with 8 bases that match TRBD2. The CDR3 contains 15 residues. Germline trimming cut 4 bases from V and 2 bases from J; bases unmatched to any gene: 7. In germline, CDR1 is ENHRY, CDR2 SYGVKD. CDR3 nucleotides: TGTGCCATCAGTGGAGCGGGGGATAGGACCTACGAGCAGTACTTC. Amino acids: CAISGAGDRTYEQYF.

This clone was counted a single time. The chain employs TRBV7-9 and TRBJ1-2; D ambiguous. Germline CDR1 and CDR2: SEHNR and FQNEAQ (reference sequence). The CDR3 is made up of 17 amino acids. V was shortened by 5 bases and J by 4 bases, with 23 bases between the two germline ends. CDR3 sequence: CASSPRTPDFVVYGYTF. CDR3 DNA sequence: TGTGCCAGCAGCCCCAGGACCCCAGATTTCGTGGTCTATGGCTACACCTTC.

This chain uses TRBV19 with TRBJ1-1; D possibly corresponds to TRBD1 (5 bases). CDR1 is LNHDA and CDR2 is SQIVND in the germline V gene (reference sequence). V was trimmed by 6 bases and J by 1 base, leaving 21 bases between them. This CDR3 has 17 amino acids. DNA for the CDR3: TGTGCCAGTAGCGATTATGGGGGGGGACGTCGGAACACTGAAGCTTTCTTT. It encodes CASSDYGGGRRNTEAFF.

This clone appeared once. The V and J genes are TRBV30 and TRBJ1-5; D possibly corresponds to TRBD1 (6 bases). The V gene's germline CDR1 is GTSNPN and CDR2 SVGIG (reference sequence). V shed 2 bases and J shed 3 bases, with 14 bases lying between them. This CDR3 is built from 15 residues. The CDR3 bases are TGTGCCTGGAGTTGGGGGGGGCCAGACAATCAGCCCCAGCATTTT. Translated, it gives CAWSWGGPDNQPQHF.

J is TRBJ1-2 and V is TRBV27; no firm D call. Per the germline V gene, CDR1 is MNHEY and CDR2 is SMNVEV (reference sequence). The CDR3 covers 15 residues. Deletions cut 6 bases from V and 4 bases from J, with 18 bases between. This CDR3 is CASSPAPTSTYGYTF. DNA for the CDR3: TGTGCCAGCAGCCCCGCCCCGACTTCGACCTATGGCTACACCTTC.

V is TRBV11-1 and J is TRBJ2-3, with 7 positions matching TRBD2. This CDR3 has 14 residues. CDR1 is SGHAT and CDR2 is FQDESV in the germline V gene (reference sequence). After removal of 2 bases from V and 4 bases from J, the junction contained 3 bases not matched to a gene. The CDR3 protein is CASSLRGGPDTQYF. The CDR3 bases are TGTGCCAGCAGCTTACGGGGAGGGCCAGATACGCAGTATTTT.

V usage is TRBV18 and J usage is TRBJ1-1; D is unclear. CDR1 is KGHSH and CDR2 is LQKENI in the germline V gene. The CDR3 runs to 12 residues. Between the trimmed V and J ends, which lost 4 bases and 1 base, there was a span of 4 bases. For the CDR3, the DNA is TGTGCCAGCTCACGACCGAACACTGAAGCTTTCTTT. Its protein is CASSRPNTEAFF.

The chain couples TRBV30 to TRBJ1-2; no clear D. V dropped 0 bases and J dropped 3 bases, with 17 bases sitting between them. Germline V gene lookup returns CDR1 GTSNPN and CDR2 SVGIG (reference sequence). The CDR3 loop spans 16 amino acids. The CDR3: CAWSVSDTSIDYGYTF. CDR3 DNA sequence: TGTGCCTGGAGTGTATCAGATACCAGTATCGACTATGGCTACACCTTC.

Remarks on this clone: The same CDR3 also results from other DNA sequences found in this sample. The chain combines TRBV7-2 with TRBJ2-1, with 11 bases lining up with TRBD2. Germline assignment: CDR1 SGHTA and CDR2 FQGNSA. The V segment lost 1 base and the J segment 7 bases; nucleotides outside the gene matches: 6. The CDR3 runs 16 residues. The CDR3 is CASSLVGTSGGNEQFF. CDR3 in DNA: TGTGCCAGCAGCTTAGTGGGTACTAGCGGGGGAAATGAGCAGTTCTTC.

This chain links TRBV7-9 with TRBJ2-7; 10 positions match TRBD2. Germline V lookup: CDR1 SEHNR, CDR2 FQNEAQ (reference sequence). The CDR3 runs 17 residues. With 3 bases clipped from V and 0 bases from J, the junction kept 8 bases outside the gene matches. CDR3 sequence: CASSFLAGDRGSYEQYF. The CDR3, as DNA: TGTGCCAGCAGCTTTCTAGCGGGAGATCGGGGCTCCTACGAGCAGTACTTC.

The chain employs TRBV30 and TRBJ2-5, with D unresolved. Trimming left V 2 bases short and J 5 bases short, with 9 bases between. This CDR3 comprises 12 residues. CDR1 GTSNPN and CDR2 SVGIG come from the germline V gene (reference sequence). As DNA, the CDR3 is TGTGCCTGGAGTTTGGCTTTGGAGACCCAGTACTTC. Translating it yields CAWSLALETQYF. Complete variable domain (other parts from reference TRBV30 and TRBJ2-5): SQTIHQWPATLVQPVGSPLSLECTVEGTSNPNLYWYRQAAGRGLQLLFYSVGIGQISSEVPQNLSASRPQDRQFILSSKKLLLSDSGFYLCAWSLALETQYFGPGTRLLVL.

The J gene is TRBJ2-7, the V gene TRBV4-1, with D perhaps matching TRBD2 (6 bases). Trimming stripped 8 bases from V and 0 bases from J, with 14 bases between. In germline, CDR1 is MGHRA, CDR2 YSYEKL. This CDR3 region has 14 residues. CDR3 nucleotide sequence: TGCGCCAGCCATCGAGTAGCGGACTCCTACGAGCAGTACTTC. It translates to CASHRVADSYEQYF.

The chain links TRBV2 to TRBJ2-7, with a possible D match to TRBD2 (5 bases). Looked up from germline, CDR1 is SNHLY and CDR2 is FYNNEI. Trimming took 5 bases from V and 6 from J, leaving 17 bases between them. CDR3 size: 14 residues. The CDR3 DNA follows: TGTGCCAGCAGTCCGAGACTACCTCCGGTCGAGCAGTACTTC. It yields the protein CASSPRLPPVEQYF.

The rearrangement joins TRBV28 to TRBJ2-7; 9 bases line up with TRBD2. The CDR3 covers 14 residues. Germline V gene data show CDR1 as MDHEN and CDR2 as SYDVKM. V lost 8 bases, J lost 3 bases, and 8 bases stayed unmatched. This CDR3 is CASGIAGDVYEQYF. DNA for the CDR3: TGTGCCAGCGGCATAGCGGGAGATGTCTACGAGCAGTACTTC.

The chain links TRBV27 to TRBJ2-4; 7 bases align to TRBD1. V lost 4 bases, J lost 4 bases, and 7 bases stayed unmatched. Germline V gene lookup returns CDR1 MNHEY and CDR2 SMNVEV (reference sequence). This CDR3 region has 15 residues. CDR3 sequence (DNA): TGTGCCAGCAGTTCGTCCGGGACAGTTAAAAACATTCAGTACTTC. It codes for CASSSSGTVKNIQYF.

The chain joins TRBV2 to TRBJ1-3, with TRBD1 identical over 8 bases. With V trimmed by 2 bases and J by 1 base, 7 bases remained unmatched. Germline CDR1 SNHLY, CDR2 FYNNEI. CDR3 size: 17 residues. The CDR3 DNA sequence: TGTGCCAGCAGTGAAACTTTGGACAGGGTATCTGGAAACACCATATATTTT. Its protein is CASSETLDRVSGNTIYF.

This chain joins TRBV5-1 and TRBJ2-2; tentatively, D is TRBD1 (6 bases). V was cut by 0 bases and J by 1 base, with 10 bases left in between. The CDR3 extends over 16 amino acids. CDR1 SGHRS and CDR2 YFSETQ come from the germline V gene. In DNA form, the CDR3 reads TGCGCCAGCAGCTTGGAGGGCAGGGGGAACACCGGGGAGCTGTTTTTT. This codes for CASSLEGRGNTGELFF.

J is TRBJ2-5 and V is TRBV30, with 9 bases that match TRBD2. The junction had 8 bases not matched to a gene; V was cut back by 4 bases and J by 2 bases. Germline V gene lookup returns CDR1 GTSNPN and CDR2 SVGIG (reference sequence). This CDR3 has 15 amino acids. The CDR3: CAWKASGTPQETQYF. CDR3 nucleotide sequence: TGTGCCTGGAAGGCTAGCGGGACACCACAAGAGACCCAGTACTTC.